The 7 T cell receptor beta chains listed next were all sequenced from one sample in a study of T cells after yellow fever vaccination. Using its own MiXCR run on the 5' RACE reads, TCRdb lists one record per CDR3 protein. This sample has around 310,000 distinct CDR3 sequences; roughly 8.7% occur once, and the top ten carry about a sixth. Sequenced here: PBMCs, sampled on the day of the first yellow fever vaccination. All receptors derive from a young man who received the YFV17D yellow fever vaccine.

The table lists this clonotype with a few counts. CDR3 DNA sequence: TGTGCCAGCAGCACGGACAGGGCGACCGTAGATACGCAGTATTTT. Translation: CASSTDRATVDTQYF. The gene calls are TRBV5-4 and TRBJ2-3; TRBD1 agrees at 8 bases. This CDR3 is built from 15 residues. The germline V gene has CDR1 SGHNT and CDR2 YYREEE (reference sequence). Losses at the gene ends were 4 bases for V and 5 bases for J; bases not matched to a gene: 9. Combining the CDR3 with reference TRBV5-4 and TRBJ2-3 gives the whole variable domain ETGVTQSPTHLIKTRGQQVTLRCSSQSGHNTVSWYQQALGQGPQFIFQYYREEENGRGNFPPRFSGLQFPNYSSELNVNALELDDSALYLCASSTDRATVDTQYFGPGTRLTVL.

V usage is TRBV4-3 and J usage is TRBJ2-7; D is ambiguous. The V end lost 0 bases, the J end lost 2 bases, and 5 bases lay between the germline ends. The CDR3 contains 13 residues. Germline V gene sequence: CDR1 LGHNA, CDR2 YSLEER. The CDR3 loop reads CASSQDITYEQYF. CDR3 nucleotide sequence: TGCGCCAGCAGCCAAGACATTACCTACGAGCAGTACTTC.

The rearrangement links TRBV12-3 or TRBV12-4 to TRBJ2-7; D may correspond to TRBD1 or TRBD2 (5 bases each). CDR3 length equals 16 residues. The V gene lost 7 bases and the J gene lost 2 bases, with 21 bases spanning the gap. This CDR3 reads CASNRTEGPETYEQYF. CDR3 DNA: TGTGCCAGCAACCGCACCGAGGGACCCGAGACCTACGAGCAGTACTTC.

The chain links TRBV11-2 to TRBJ2-7; D not resolved. Trimming took 0 bases from V and 3 from J, leaving 9 bases between them. The CDR3 sequence is 14 residues long. The germline CDR1 and CDR2 sequences are SGHAT and FQNNGV. The CDR3 here is CASSLDGQNYEQYF. The CDR3 coding sequence is TGTGCCAGCAGCTTAGATGGCCAAAACTACGAGCAGTACTTC.

This clonotype has a count of ten or more. The chain uses TRBV20-1 and TRBJ2-7; 7 bases match TRBD1. V lost 2 bases to trimming and J lost 5 bases; unmatched junction nucleotides: 9. This CDR3 is built from 14 residues. Looked up from germline, CDR1 is DFQATT and CDR2 is SNEGSKA (reference sequence). CDR3 amino acids: CSARTNRGWDEQYV. In nucleotides, the CDR3 is TGCAGTGCTAGAACCAACAGGGGATGGGACGAGCAGTACGTC.

There are a few counts of this clonotype. The chain recombines TRBV5-1 with TRBJ2-7, with D possibly matching TRBD1 (6 bases). Trimming left V 0 bases short and J 4 bases short, with 17 bases between. Germline-derived CDR1 and CDR2 are SGHRS and YFSETQ. This CDR3 is built from 16 residues. The DNA of the CDR3 is TGCGCCAGCAGCTTGGCCTATCCGGGACATGCTTACGAGCAGTACGTC. This gives the protein CASSLAYPGHAYEQYV.

This clonotype was counted a few times. The chain employs TRBV3-1 and TRBJ2-6, with no clear D. Per the germline V gene, CDR1 is LGHDT and CDR2 is YNNKEL (reference sequence). Between the trimmed V and J ends, which lost 4 bases and 1 base, there was a span of 14 bases. The CDR3 consists of 17 residues. CDR3 sequence: CASSPALYTSGANVLTF. In DNA form, the CDR3 reads TGTGCCAGCAGCCCCGCTCTTTACACTTCTGGGGCCAACGTCCTGACTTTC.